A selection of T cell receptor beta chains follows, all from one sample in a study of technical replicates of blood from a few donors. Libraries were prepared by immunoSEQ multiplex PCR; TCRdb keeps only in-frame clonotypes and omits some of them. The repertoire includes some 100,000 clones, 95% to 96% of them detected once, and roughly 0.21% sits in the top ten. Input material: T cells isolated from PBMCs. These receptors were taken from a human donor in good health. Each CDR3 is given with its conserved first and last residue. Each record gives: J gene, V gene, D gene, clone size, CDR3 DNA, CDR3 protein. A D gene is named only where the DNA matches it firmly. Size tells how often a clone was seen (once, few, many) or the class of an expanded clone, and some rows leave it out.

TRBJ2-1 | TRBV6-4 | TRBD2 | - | TGTGCCAGCACGGAGGGGACTAGCGGCTCCAATGAGCAGTTCTTC | CASTEGTSGSNEQFF
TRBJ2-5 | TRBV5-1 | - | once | TGCGCCAGCAGCGCGCAAGAGACCCAGTACTTC | CASSAQETQYF
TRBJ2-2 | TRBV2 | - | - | TGTGCCAGCAGTGCCGGGAACACCGGGGAGCTGTTTTTT | CASSAGNTGELFF
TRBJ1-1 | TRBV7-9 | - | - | TGTGCCAGCAGCTTTCAGGGGACTGAAGCTTTCTTT | CASSFQGTEAFF
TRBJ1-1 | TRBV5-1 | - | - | TGCGCCAGCAGCTTTTTTGGAGGGGCCGGTGCGGACACTGAAGCTTTCTTT | CASSFFGGAGADTEAFF
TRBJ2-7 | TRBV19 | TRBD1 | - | TGTGCCAGTAGTATTAGGCCGGGGACAGGGGGCTACGAGCAGTACTTC | CASSIRPGTGGYEQYF
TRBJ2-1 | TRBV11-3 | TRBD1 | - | TGTGCCAGCAGCTGGACAGGGGGCGAGTCGGCCTACAATGAGCAGTTCTTC | CASSWTGGESAYNEQFF
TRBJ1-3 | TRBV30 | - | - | TGTGCCTGGAGTCAAGGGAGTTCTGGAAACACCATATATTTT | CAWSQGSSGNTIYF
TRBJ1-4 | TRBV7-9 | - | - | TGTGCCAGCAGCATACAGGGTGCTAATGAAAAACTGTTTTTT | CASSIQGANEKLFF
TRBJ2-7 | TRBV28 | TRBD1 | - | TGTGCCAGCAGTTGGGACAGGGTCATGCTCGAGCAGTACTTC | CASSWDRVMLEQYF
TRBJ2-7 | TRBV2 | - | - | TGTGCCAGCAGTCAAAGCAGGGGTGGTAGTTCCTACGAGCAGTACTTC | CASSQSRGGSSYEQYF
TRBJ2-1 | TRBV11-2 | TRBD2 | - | TGTGCCAGCAGCCGTGGGACTAGCGGCCGCCCCCCCGATGAGCAGTTCTTC | CASSRGTSGRPPDEQFF
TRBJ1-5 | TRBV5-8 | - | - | TGTGCCAGCACCGCCGAACAATCAGAGCCCCAGCATTTT | CASTAEQSEPQHF
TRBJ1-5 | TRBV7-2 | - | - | TGTGCCAGCAGCCCCGGGGAATTCTACCAATATAGCAATCAGCCCCAGCATTTT | CASSPGEFYQYSNQPQHF
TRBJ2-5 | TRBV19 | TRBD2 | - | TGTGCCAGTCGAACGACCGGGGGAGGGGAGACCCAGTACTTC | CASRTTGGGETQYF
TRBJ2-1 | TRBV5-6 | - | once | TGTGCCAGCAGCCCTCAACTGCCCTCATACTCTTTCCTTGGTAATGAGCAGTTCTTC | CASSPQLPSYSFLGNEQFF
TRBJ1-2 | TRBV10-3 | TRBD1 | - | TGTGCCATCAGCGAACAGGGGACACCTAACTATGGCTACACCTTC | CAISEQGTPNYGYTF
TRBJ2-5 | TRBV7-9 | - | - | TGTGCCAGCAGCTTATCGGGGACCCAGTACTTC | CASSLSGTQYF
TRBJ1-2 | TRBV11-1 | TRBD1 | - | TGTGCCAGCAGCGGATGGGACAGGGGCTATCACTACACCTTC | CASSGWDRGYHYTF
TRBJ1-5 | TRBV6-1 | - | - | TGTGCCAGCAGTGAGTTCACAGATAATCAGCCCCAGCATTTT | CASSEFTDNQPQHF
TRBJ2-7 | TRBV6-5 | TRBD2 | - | TGTGCCAGCCGGACGGGGAGGGCCGGCGAGCAGTACTTC | CASRTGRAGEQYF
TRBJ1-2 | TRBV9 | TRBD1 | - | TGTGCCAGCAGCGTAGATAACAGGGGGCACTATGGCTACACCTTC | CASSVDNRGHYGYTF